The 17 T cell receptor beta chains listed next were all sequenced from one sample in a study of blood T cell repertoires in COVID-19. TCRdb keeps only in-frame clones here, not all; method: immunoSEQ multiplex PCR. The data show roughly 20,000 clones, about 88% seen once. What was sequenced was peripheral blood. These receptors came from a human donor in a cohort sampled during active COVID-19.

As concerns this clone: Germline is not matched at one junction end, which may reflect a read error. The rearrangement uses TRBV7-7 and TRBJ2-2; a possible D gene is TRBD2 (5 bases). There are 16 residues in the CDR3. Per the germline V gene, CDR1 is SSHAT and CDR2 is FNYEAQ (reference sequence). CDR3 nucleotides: TGTGCTAGCAGCTTAGGGCTAGCTGACAACACCGGGGAGCTGTTTTTT. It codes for CASSLGLADNTGELFF.

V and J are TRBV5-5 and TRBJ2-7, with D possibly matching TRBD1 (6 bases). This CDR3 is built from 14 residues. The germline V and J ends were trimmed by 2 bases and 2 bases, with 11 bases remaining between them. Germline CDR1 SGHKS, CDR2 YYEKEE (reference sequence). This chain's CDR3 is CASSLQGAPYEQYF. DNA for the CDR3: TGTGCCAGCAGCTTACAGGGCGCCCCCTACGAGCAGTACTTC.

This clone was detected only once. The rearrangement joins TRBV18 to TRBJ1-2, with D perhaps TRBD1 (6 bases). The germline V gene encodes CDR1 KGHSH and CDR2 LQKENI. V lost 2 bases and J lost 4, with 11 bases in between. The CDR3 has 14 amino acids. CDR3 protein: CASSPFDRRYGYTF. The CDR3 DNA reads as TGTGCCAGCTCACCATTTGACAGGCGCTATGGCTACACCTTC.

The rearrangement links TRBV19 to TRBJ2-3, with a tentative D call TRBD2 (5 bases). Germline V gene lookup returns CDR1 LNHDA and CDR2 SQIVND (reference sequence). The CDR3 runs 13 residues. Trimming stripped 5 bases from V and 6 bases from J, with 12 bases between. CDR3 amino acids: CASSVVRGDTQYF. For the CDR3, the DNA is TGTGCCAGTAGTGTGGTCCGCGGGGATACGCAGTATTTT.

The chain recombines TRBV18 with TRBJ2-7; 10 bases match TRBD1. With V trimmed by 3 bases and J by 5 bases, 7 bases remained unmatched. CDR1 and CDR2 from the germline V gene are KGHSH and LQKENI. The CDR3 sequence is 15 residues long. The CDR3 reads CASSPSAGTGDEQYF. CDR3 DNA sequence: TGTGCCAGCTCACCTTCCGCCGGGACAGGGGACGAGCAGTACTTC.

The CDR3 sequence: CASSFGQGRTDTQYF. DNA of the CDR3: TGTGCCAGCAGCTTCGGACAGGGACGGACAGATACGCAGTATTTT. The chain carries TRBV7-2 and TRBJ2-3, with 8 positions matching TRBD1. The CDR3 is made up of 15 amino acids. V dropped 3 bases and J dropped 3; count of bases not matched to a gene: 5. The V gene's germline CDR1 is SGHTA and CDR2 FQGNSA.

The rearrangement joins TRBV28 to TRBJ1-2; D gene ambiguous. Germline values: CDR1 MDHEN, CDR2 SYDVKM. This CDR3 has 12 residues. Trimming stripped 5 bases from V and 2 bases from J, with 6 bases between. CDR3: CASSVLNYGYTF. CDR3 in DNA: TGTGCCAGCAGTGTCCTGAACTATGGCTACACCTTC.

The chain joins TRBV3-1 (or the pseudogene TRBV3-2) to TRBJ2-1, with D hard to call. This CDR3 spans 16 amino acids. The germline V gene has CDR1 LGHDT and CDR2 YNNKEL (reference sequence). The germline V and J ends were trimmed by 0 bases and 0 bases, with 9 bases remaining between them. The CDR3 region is CASSQEGWSSYNEQFF. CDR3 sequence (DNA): TGTGCCAGCAGCCAAGAAGGCTGGAGCTCCTACAATGAGCAGTTCTTC.

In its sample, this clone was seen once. The CDR3 here is CASSSLWGEPQHF. In DNA, the CDR3 is TGTGCCAGCAGTTCTCTCTGGGGGGAGCCCCAGCATTTT. The V and J genes are TRBV28 and TRBJ1-5; the D gene is possibly TRBD1 (5 bases). Trimming left V 4 bases short and J 8 bases short, with 12 bases between. CDR3 size: 13 residues. Germline CDR1 MDHEN, CDR2 SYDVKM.

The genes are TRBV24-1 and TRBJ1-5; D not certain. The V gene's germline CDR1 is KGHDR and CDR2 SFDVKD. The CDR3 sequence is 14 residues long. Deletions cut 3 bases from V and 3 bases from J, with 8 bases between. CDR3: CATSDQLINQPQHF. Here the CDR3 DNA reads TGTGCCACCAGTGATCAACTGATCAATCAGCCCCAGCATTTT.

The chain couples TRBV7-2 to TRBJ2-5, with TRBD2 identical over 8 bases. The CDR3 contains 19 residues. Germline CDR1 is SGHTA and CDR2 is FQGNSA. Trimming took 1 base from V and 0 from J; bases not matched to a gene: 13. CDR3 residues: CASSLDLWTSSKYQETQYF. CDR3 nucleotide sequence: TGTGCCAGCAGCTTAGACCTATGGACTAGCTCCAAGTACCAAGAGACCCAGTACTTC.

The CDR3 DNA is TGTGCCAGCAGCTTAAAAGGGCCGGTGGTAGCGGGAGGCCGCAGCTCCTACAATGAGCAGTTCTTC. Translation: CASSLKGPVVAGGRSSYNEQFF. V is TRBV7-3 and J is TRBJ2-1; 10 bases fit TRBD2. This CDR3 spans 22 amino acids. Trimming at V came to 1 base and at J to 0 bases, leaving 18 bases not matched to a gene. The germline CDR1 and CDR2 sequences are SGHTA and FQGTGA. The whole variable domain, remainder taken from reference TRBV7-3 and TRBJ2-1, is GAGVSQTPSNKVTEKGKYVELRCDPISGHTALYWYRQSLGQGPEFLIYFQGTGAADDSGLPNDRFFAVRPEGSVSTLKIQRTERGDSAVYLCASSLKGPVVAGGRSSYNEQFFGPGTRLTVL.

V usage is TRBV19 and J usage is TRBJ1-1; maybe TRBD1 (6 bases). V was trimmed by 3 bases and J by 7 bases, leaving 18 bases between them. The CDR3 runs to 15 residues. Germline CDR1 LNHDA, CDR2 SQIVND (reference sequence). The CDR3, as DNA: TGTGCCAGTAGTATCTACGGTCCTGGACAGTTTGAAGCTTTCTTT. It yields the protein CASSIYGPGQFEAFF. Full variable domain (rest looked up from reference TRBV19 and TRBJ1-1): DGGITQSPKYLFRKEGQNVTLSCEQNLNHDAMYWYRQDPGQGLRLIYYSQIVNDFQKGDIAEGYSVSREKKESFPLTVTSAQKNPTAFYLCASSIYGPGQFEAFFGQGTRLTVV.

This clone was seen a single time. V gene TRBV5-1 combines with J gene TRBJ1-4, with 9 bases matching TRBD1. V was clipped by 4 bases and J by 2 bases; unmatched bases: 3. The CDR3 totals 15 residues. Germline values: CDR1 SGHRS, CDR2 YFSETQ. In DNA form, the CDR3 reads TGCGCCAGCAGCATAGGGACAGGGACTAATGAAAAACTGTTTTTT. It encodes CASSIGTGTNEKLFF. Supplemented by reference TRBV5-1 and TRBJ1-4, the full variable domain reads KAGVTQTPRYLIKTRGQQVTLSCSPISGHRSVSWYQQTPGQGLQFLFEYFSETQRNKGNFPGRFSGRQFSNSRSEMNVSTLELGDSALYLCASSIGTGTNEKLFFGSGTQLSVL.

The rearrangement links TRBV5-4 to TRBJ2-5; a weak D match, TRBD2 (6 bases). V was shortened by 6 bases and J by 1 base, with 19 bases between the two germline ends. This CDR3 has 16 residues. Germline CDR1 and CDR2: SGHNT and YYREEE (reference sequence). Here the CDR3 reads CASTRDRPSPQETQYF. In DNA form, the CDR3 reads TGTGCCAGCACGCGGGACCGACCTTCCCCCCAAGAGACCCAGTACTTC.

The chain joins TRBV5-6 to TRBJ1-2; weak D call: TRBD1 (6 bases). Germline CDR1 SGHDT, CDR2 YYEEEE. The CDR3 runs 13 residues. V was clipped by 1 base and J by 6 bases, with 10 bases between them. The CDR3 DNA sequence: TGTGCCAGCAGCTTGTCAGGGGACCATGGCTACACCTTC. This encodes CASSLSGDHGYTF.

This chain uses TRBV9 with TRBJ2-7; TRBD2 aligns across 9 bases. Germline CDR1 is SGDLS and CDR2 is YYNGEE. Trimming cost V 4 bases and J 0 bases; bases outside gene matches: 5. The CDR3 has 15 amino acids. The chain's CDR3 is CASSPDSGSSYEQYF. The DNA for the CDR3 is TGTGCCAGCAGCCCCGATAGCGGGAGCTCCTACGAGCAGTACTTC.